This T cell receptor beta chain was sequenced for a study of cytomegalovirus exposure and HLA in healthy donors. Whole-study findings and limits: Researchers reported that a few CMV-associated chains were confirmed in vitro as CMV antigen-specific. Earlier analysis found most TCR beta V segments productive about 87% or about 30% of the time.

Use of 60 Vbeta and 13 Jbeta primers characterized the PCR. The authors' processing: Roughly 11 million shared chains were among some 75 million unique TCR beta chains counted in a later analysis. Clones were read by immunoSEQ multiplex PCR, and TCRdb kept only the in-frame ones, dropping some. The V and J calls and the clone size are those of that table, but D and trimming were determined from the DNA. Of about 200,000 clones listed, about four fifths were seen once; the top ten hold more than 0.35%. Turning to this clone: The antigen remains unidentified.

Germline V gene sequence: CDR1 LNHDA, CDR2 SQIVND (reference sequence). This CDR3 has 15 amino acids. Trimming at V came to 3 bases and at J to 5 bases, leaving 7 bases not matched to a gene. Material: PBMCs. The TCR sequence derives from a male donor in good health and CMV-seropositive. V gene TRBV19 combines with J gene TRBJ2-5; TRBD2 agrees at 9 bases. The chain's CDR3 is CASSISLAGYETQYF. CDR3 nucleotides: TGTGCCAGTAGTATCTCCCTAGCGGGATATGAGACCCAGTACTTC.